The next 30 T cell receptor beta chains were all read from a single sample in a study of blood T cell repertoires in COVID-19. Profiled with immunoSEQ multiplex PCR; TCRdb holds only in-frame clones, not every one. The sample has 150,000 or so clones, roughly 83% seen once; the top ten hold about 5.2%. Source material: PBMCs or T cells enriched from blood (not recorded which). All receptors derive from a man between 70 and 80 years old who had been exposed to COVID-19.

The rearrangement uses TRBV7-3 and TRBJ2-3, with D perhaps matching TRBD2 (7 bases). The V end was cut by 6 bases, the J end by 2 bases, with 15 bases between. The CDR3 runs to 15 residues. CDR1 and CDR2 (germline): SGHTA, FQGTGA. The CDR3 spells CASRQAGAPTDTQYF. DNA for the CDR3: TGTGCCAGCAGGCAGGCGGGGGCGCCCACAGATACGCAGTATTTT.

The chain uses TRBV5-4 and TRBJ2-2; tentatively, D is TRBD1 (5 bases). The CDR3 sequence is 15 residues long. V gave up 4 bases and J gave up 6 bases, with 16 bases separating them. CDR1 is SGHNT and CDR2 is YYREEE in the germline V gene (reference sequence). CDR3 DNA: TGTGCCAGCAGCACCCAAACACAGGTGGCCGGGGAGCTGTTTTTT. Its protein product is CASSTQTQVAGELFF.

The chain has TRBV2 and TRBJ2-5, with a possible D match to TRBD2 (6 bases). Germline CDR1 is SNHLY and CDR2 is FYNNEI. Trimming removed 2 bases from V and 4 bases from J, with 8 bases in between. The CDR3 has 13 amino acids. CDR3 in amino acids: CASSETGRETQYF. The CDR3 DNA reads TGTGCCAGCAGTGAAACCGGGAGAGAGACCCAGTACTTC.

The V and J genes are TRBV7-2 and TRBJ1-4; the D gene is possibly TRBD1 (5 bases). CDR1 and CDR2 from the germline V gene are SGHTA and FQGNSA. The V and J ends lost 6 bases and 4 bases respectively, with 9 bases between them. This CDR3 is built from 13 residues. In DNA, the CDR3 is TGTGCCAGCAGGGGGGGGAATAATGAAAAACTGTTTTTT. It yields the protein CASRGGNNEKLFF.

The V and J genes are TRBV27 and TRBJ2-5; 11 bases map to TRBD2. Germline-derived CDR1 and CDR2 are MNHEY and SMNVEV (reference sequence). Trimming removed 4 bases from V and 0 bases from J; junction bases left unmatched: 22. The CDR3 sequence is 22 residues long. This chain's CDR3 is CASSSILPRLAGGGGYQETQYF. The CDR3 DNA reads as TGTGCCAGCAGTTCAATATTACCGCGGCTAGCGGGAGGCGGGGGGTACCAAGAGACCCAGTACTTC.

This clone was counted only a few times. CDR3 sequence reads: CASSPPDRGVTAGELFF. The CDR3 nucleotides are TGTGCCAGCTCACCACCTGACAGGGGAGTAACGGCCGGGGAGCTGTTTTTT. The J gene is TRBJ2-2, the V gene TRBV18, with 8 bases lining up with TRBD1. CDR1 is KGHSH and CDR2 is LQKENI in the germline V gene. The V segment lost 0 bases and the J segment 6 bases; nucleotides outside the gene matches: 9. The CDR3 consists of 17 residues.

The gene calls are TRBV29-1 and TRBJ1-2; D may be TRBD1 (5 bases). Per germline, CDR1 SQVTM and CDR2 ANQGSEA. The V and J ends lost 4 bases and 8 bases respectively, with 23 bases between them. The CDR3 loop spans 15 amino acids. CDR3 sequence reads: CSVVPLPNRPDGYTF. DNA for the CDR3: TGCAGCGTTGTTCCACTACCTAACAGGCCGGACGGCTACACCTTC.

The chain combines TRBV11-3 with TRBJ2-5, with a tentative D call TRBD2 (6 bases). Trimming removed 1 base at V and 0 bases at J, with 9 bases between. The CDR3 loop spans 15 amino acids. Germline loops: CDR1 SGHNT, CDR2 YENEEA. This CDR3 reads CASSLGLVNQETQYF. CDR3 DNA sequence: TGTGCCAGCAGCTTAGGACTAGTGAACCAAGAGACCCAGTACTTC.

The chain joins TRBV3-1 (or the pseudogene TRBV3-2) to TRBJ1-6, with D hard to call. This CDR3 has 16 amino acids. V was cut by 4 bases and J by 0 bases, with 10 bases left in between. CDR1 is LGHDT, CDR2 YNNKEL, per germline (reference sequence). The CDR3 sequence: CASSPLVSSYNSPLHF. The CDR3 DNA reads as TGTGCCAGCAGCCCCCTAGTAAGCTCCTATAATTCACCCCTCCACTTT.

The V gene is TRBV5-6, the J gene TRBJ2-7, with TRBD1 as a possible D gene (6 bases). CDR1 is SGHDT and CDR2 is YYEEEE in the germline V gene. Trimming pared 0 bases from V and 2 bases from J, leaving 12 bases between. There are 15 residues in the CDR3. The CDR3 spells CASSLAGRGPYEQYF. Written as DNA, the CDR3 is TGTGCCAGCAGCTTGGCGGGCAGGGGCCCCTACGAGCAGTACTTC. Full variable domain (missing parts from reference TRBV5-6 and TRBJ2-7): DAGVTQSPTHLIKTRGQQVTLRCSPKSGHDTVSWYQQALGQGPQFIFQYYEEEERQRGNFPDRFSGHQFPNYSSELNVNALLLGDSALYLCASSLAGRGPYEQYFGPGTRLTVT.

This clone was seen a few times. The CDR3 spells CAISGQLYNEQFF. The CDR3 region has the DNA TGTGCCATCAGCGGACAGTTGTACAATGAGCAGTTCTTC. The V and J genes are TRBV10-3 and TRBJ2-1, with D perhaps matching TRBD1 (6 bases). CDR1 is ENHRY, CDR2 SYGVKD, per germline. With 6 bases removed from V and 4 bases from J, the gap between germline ends came to 10 bases. The CDR3 extends over 13 amino acids.

V usage is TRBV5-6 and J usage is TRBJ1-1; D is unresolved. With 3 bases removed from V and 4 bases from J, the gap between germline ends came to 19 bases. Germline CDR1 SGHDT, CDR2 YYEEEE. This CDR3 spans 16 amino acids. This chain's CDR3 is CASSWERGTSVTEAFF. The CDR3 bases are TGTGCCAGCAGCTGGGAACGGGGAACGTCTGTCACTGAAGCTTTCTTT.

The chain combines TRBV28 with TRBJ1-1; the D is unclear. The germline V and J ends were trimmed by 4 bases and 1 base, with 7 bases remaining between them. Germline CDR1 and CDR2: MDHEN and SYDVKM. The CDR3 consists of 13 residues. CDR3 region: CASSSWRNTEAFF. CDR3 nucleotides: TGTGCCAGCAGTTCGTGGAGGAACACTGAAGCTTTCTTT. Full variable domain (missing parts from reference TRBV28 and TRBJ1-1): DVKVTQSSRYLVKRTGEKVFLECVQDMDHENMFWYRQDPGLGLRLIYFSYDVKMKEKGDIPEGYSVSREKKERFSLILESASTNQTSMYLCASSSWRNTEAFFGQGTRLTVV.

This sequence joins TRBV20-1 and TRBJ1-1; the D gene is possibly TRBD1 (6 bases). CDR1 and CDR2 (germline): DFQATT, SNEGSKA (reference sequence). V was shortened by 4 bases and J by 5 bases, with 8 bases between the two germline ends. There are 11 residues in the CDR3. CDR3 amino acids: CSATGVTEAFF. In DNA form, the CDR3 reads TGCAGTGCTACAGGGGTGACTGAAGCTTTCTTT.

The genes are TRBV28 and TRBJ2-5; D may be TRBD2 (5 bases). Trimming cost V 4 bases and J 4 bases, with 10 bases left between them. Germline assignment: CDR1 MDHEN and CDR2 SYDVKM. This CDR3 spans 13 amino acids. The chain's CDR3 is CASSSRGSETQYF. The CDR3, as DNA: TGTGCCAGCAGTTCTAGAGGGTCAGAGACCCAGTACTTC.

The chain recombines TRBV3-1 (or the pseudogene TRBV3-2) with TRBJ2-7, with D perhaps TRBD1 (5 bases). This CDR3 has 16 amino acids. Trimming removed 0 bases at V and 1 base at J, with 13 bases between. Germline-derived CDR1 and CDR2 are LGHDT and YNNKEL (reference sequence). The CDR3 nucleotides are TGTGCCAGCAGCCAAGATCTTAAGGCAGGGTCCTACGAGCAGTACTTC. Translation gives CASSQDLKAGSYEQYF.

V and J are TRBV5-1 and TRBJ2-5, with 8 bases aligning to TRBD2. This CDR3 comprises 14 residues. Germline trimming cut 4 bases from V and 2 bases from J; bases unmatched to any gene: 4. Per the germline V gene, CDR1 is SGHRS and CDR2 is YFSETQ. DNA for the CDR3: TGCGCCAGCAGCCCAGCGGGAGTACAAGAGACCCAGTACTTC. Translating it yields CASSPAGVQETQYF.

The J gene is TRBJ1-6, the V gene TRBV5-5; 7 positions agree with TRBD1. The CDR3 is made up of 15 amino acids. The germline V gene encodes CDR1 SGHKS and CDR2 YYEKEE (reference sequence). V shed 3 bases and J 10 bases; nucleotides not matched to a gene: 10. CDR3 sequence: CASSSPGGLGSPLHF. DNA for the CDR3: TGTGCCAGCAGCTCTCCAGGGGGATTGGGATCACCCCTCCACTTT.

A few counts support this clone. This chain links TRBV6-1 with TRBJ1-2, with D maybe TRBD1 (5 bases). Trimming removed 0 bases from V and 6 bases from J, with 14 bases in between. This CDR3 is built from 15 residues. Germline CDR1 and CDR2: MNHNS and SASEGT. In DNA form, the CDR3 reads TGTGCCAGCAGTGAAGCGCGGGGGAATGGGGATGGCTACACCTTC. Amino acid sequence: CASSEARGNGDGYTF.

J is TRBJ1-4 and V is TRBV4-3; possible D gene TRBD1, 6 bases. Trimming pared 4 bases from V and 6 bases from J, leaving 15 bases between. This CDR3 region has 15 residues. The germline CDR1 and CDR2 sequences are LGHNA and YSLEER. CDR3 in amino acids: CASSRRWGQYEKLFF. DNA for the CDR3: TGCGCCAGCAGCCGAAGATGGGGGCAATATGAAAAACTGTTTTTT.

CDR3 region: CASRDRVAGYTF. The CDR3 nucleotides are TGTGCCAGCAGAGACAGGGTCGCTGGCTACACCTTC. The rearrangement joins TRBV27 to TRBJ1-2, with TRBD1 identical over 7 bases. The CDR3 loop spans 12 amino acids. V lost 6 bases to trimming and J lost 7 bases; unmatched junction nucleotides: 5. The germline V gene has CDR1 MNHEY and CDR2 SMNVEV (reference sequence).

V is TRBV7-2 and J is TRBJ2-7, with 7 positions matching TRBD2. The CDR3 contains 15 residues. Germline lookup yields CDR1 SGHTA and CDR2 FQGNSA. J gave up 2 bases and V 1 base, and 5 bases lay outside the gene matches. Here the CDR3 DNA reads TGTGCCAGCAGCTTAGGGCTAGCGGATACCTACGAGCAGTACTTC. Translating it yields CASSLGLADTYEQYF. The full variable domain, in which reference TRBV7-2 and TRBJ2-7 provide the parts outside the CDR3, is GAGVSQSPSNKVTEKGKDVELRCDPISGHTALYWYRQSLGQGLEFLIYFQGNSAPDKSGLPSDRFSAERTGGSVSTLTIQRTQQEDSAVYLCASSLGLADTYEQYFGPGTRLTVT.

This chain uses TRBV5-4 with TRBJ2-6; 9 nucleotides align to TRBD1. Germline loops: CDR1 SGHNT, CDR2 YYREEE (reference sequence). The CDR3 is 17 residues long. V shed 5 bases, J shed 0 bases, and the junction held 6 bases outside the gene matches. The CDR3 loop is CASRTGTGSSGANVLTF. The CDR3 bases are TGTGCCAGCAGAACAGGGACAGGGAGCTCTGGGGCCAACGTCCTGACTTTC.

The genes are TRBV7-9 and TRBJ1-1, with D hard to call. Germline V gene data show CDR1 as SEHNR and CDR2 as FQNEAQ (reference sequence). The V gene lost 5 bases and the J gene lost 5 bases, with 6 bases spanning the gap. This CDR3 has 11 amino acids. The CDR3 sequence: CASSPVTEAFF. The CDR3 bases are TGTGCCAGCAGCCCGGTAACTGAAGCTTTCTTT.

The genes are TRBV7-9 and TRBJ2-5; TRBD2 aligns across 11 bases. The V and J ends lost 4 bases and 4 bases, in that order; junction bases with no gene match: 8. The CDR3 totals 16 residues. The germline V gene has CDR1 SEHNR and CDR2 FQNEAQ (reference sequence). CDR3: CASSSNSGGARETQYF. CDR3 in DNA: TGTGCCAGCAGCTCGAATAGCGGGGGGGCGCGAGAGACCCAGTACTTC.

The V gene is TRBV5-1, the J gene TRBJ1-2; D gene ambiguous. Germline loops: CDR1 SGHRS, CDR2 YFSETQ. The germline V and J ends were trimmed by 4 bases and 4 bases, with 11 bases remaining between them. This CDR3 has 13 residues. Here the CDR3 DNA reads TGCGCCAGCAGCACGAGGGATACCTATGGCTACACCTTC. Protein: CASSTRDTYGYTF.

The J gene is TRBJ2-7, the V gene TRBV6-2 or TRBV6-3, with 7 bases fitting TRBD1. After removal of 1 base from V and 0 bases from J, the junction contained 9 bases not matched to a gene. The CDR3 covers 17 residues. Germline assignment: CDR1 MNHEY and CDR2 SVGEGT. CDR3 loop: CASSYFLGQPNSYEQYF. CDR3 in DNA: TGTGCCAGCAGTTACTTTCTGGGACAGCCGAACTCCTACGAGCAGTACTTC.

The table lists this clone with a count of one. The gene calls are TRBV5-6 and TRBJ2-3; D perhaps matches TRBD2 (6 bases). Germline CDR1 SGHDT, CDR2 YYEEEE. This CDR3 has 15 residues. V was clipped by 4 bases and J by 3 bases, with 15 bases between them. CDR3 sequence reads: CASSHRLGQTDTQYF. CDR3 coding DNA: TGTGCCAGCAGCCACCGACTAGGACAAACAGATACGCAGTATTTT.

This sequence joins TRBV19 and TRBJ2-7, with D possibly matching TRBD2 (6 bases). V dropped 4 bases and J dropped 6 bases, with 25 bases sitting between them. Germline values: CDR1 LNHDA, CDR2 SQIVND (reference sequence). CDR3 length equals 17 residues. The CDR3 DNA reads as TGTGCCAGTAGTAATACCCTTGGGGAGGACCCATCACCCGAGCAGTACTTC. Its translation is CASSNTLGEDPSPEQYF.

Only a few counts were recorded for this clone. The chain employs TRBV6-2 or TRBV6-3 and TRBJ2-7; tentatively, D is TRBD1 (6 bases). This CDR3 spans 15 amino acids. Trimming left V 4 bases short and J 5 bases short, with 18 bases between. CDR1 is MNHEY and CDR2 is SVGEGT in the germline V gene. The CDR3 protein is CASSLWGPTGDEQYF. The CDR3 DNA reads TGTGCCAGCAGTTTATGGGGGCCCACAGGAGACGAGCAGTACTTC.